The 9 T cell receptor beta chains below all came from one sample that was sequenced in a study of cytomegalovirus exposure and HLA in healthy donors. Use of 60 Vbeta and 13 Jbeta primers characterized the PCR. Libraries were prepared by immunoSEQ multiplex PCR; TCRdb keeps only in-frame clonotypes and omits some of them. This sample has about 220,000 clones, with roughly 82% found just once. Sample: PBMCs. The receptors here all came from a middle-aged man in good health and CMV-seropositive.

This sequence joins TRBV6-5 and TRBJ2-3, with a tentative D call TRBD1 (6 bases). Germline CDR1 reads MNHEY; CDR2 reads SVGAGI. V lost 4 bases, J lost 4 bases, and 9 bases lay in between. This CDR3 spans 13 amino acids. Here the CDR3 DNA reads TGTGCCAGCAGTTCCCACAGGGCAGATACGCAGTATTTT. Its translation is CASSSHRADTQYF.

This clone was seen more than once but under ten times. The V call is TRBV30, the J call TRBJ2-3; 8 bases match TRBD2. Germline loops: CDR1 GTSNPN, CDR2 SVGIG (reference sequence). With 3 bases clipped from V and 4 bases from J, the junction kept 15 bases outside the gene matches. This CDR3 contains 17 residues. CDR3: CAWSLGRVSGGADTQYF. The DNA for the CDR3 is TGTGCCTGGAGCCTTGGCAGGGTCAGCGGGGGAGCAGATACGCAGTATTTT.

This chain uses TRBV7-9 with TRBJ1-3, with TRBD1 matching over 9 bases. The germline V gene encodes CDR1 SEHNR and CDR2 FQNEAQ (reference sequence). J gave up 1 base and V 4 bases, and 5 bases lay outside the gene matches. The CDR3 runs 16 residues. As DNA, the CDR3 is TGTGCCAGCAGCTGGGACAGGGAAGGTTCTGGAAACACCATATATTTT. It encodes CASSWDREGSGNTIYF.

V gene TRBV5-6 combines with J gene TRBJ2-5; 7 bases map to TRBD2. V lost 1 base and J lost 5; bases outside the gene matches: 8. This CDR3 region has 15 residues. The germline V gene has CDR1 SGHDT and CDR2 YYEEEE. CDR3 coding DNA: TGTGCCAGCAGCTTGTCAGGTGGACTAGGCGAGACCCAGTACTTC. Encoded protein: CASSLSGGLGETQYF. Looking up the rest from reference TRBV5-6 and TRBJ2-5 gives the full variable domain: DAGVTQSPTHLIKTRGQQVTLRCSPKSGHDTVSWYQQALGQGPQFIFQYYEEEERQRGNFPDRFSGHQFPNYSSELNVNALLLGDSALYLCASSLSGGLGETQYFGPGTRLLVL.

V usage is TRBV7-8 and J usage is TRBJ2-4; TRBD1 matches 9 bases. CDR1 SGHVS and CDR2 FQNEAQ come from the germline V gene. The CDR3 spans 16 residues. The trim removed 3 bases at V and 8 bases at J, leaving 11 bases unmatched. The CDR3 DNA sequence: TGTGCCAGCAGCTTTCTTACCGGGACAGGGATGGACATTCAGTACTTC. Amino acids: CASSFLTGTGMDIQYF.

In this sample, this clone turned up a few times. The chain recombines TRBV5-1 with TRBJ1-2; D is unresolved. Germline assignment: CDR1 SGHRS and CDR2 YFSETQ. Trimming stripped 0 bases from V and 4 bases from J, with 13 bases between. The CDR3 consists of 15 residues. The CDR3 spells CASSLARGTAYGYTF. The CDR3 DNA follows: TGCGCCAGCAGCTTGGCCCGGGGAACGGCCTATGGCTACACCTTC.

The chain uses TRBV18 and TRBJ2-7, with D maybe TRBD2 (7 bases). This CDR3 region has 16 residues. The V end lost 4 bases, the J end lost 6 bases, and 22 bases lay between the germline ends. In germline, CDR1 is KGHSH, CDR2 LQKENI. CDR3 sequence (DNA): TGTGCCAGCTCACTCACCTCCGACGGGGGGCCGGTCGAGCAGTACGTC. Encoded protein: CASSLTSDGGPVEQYV.

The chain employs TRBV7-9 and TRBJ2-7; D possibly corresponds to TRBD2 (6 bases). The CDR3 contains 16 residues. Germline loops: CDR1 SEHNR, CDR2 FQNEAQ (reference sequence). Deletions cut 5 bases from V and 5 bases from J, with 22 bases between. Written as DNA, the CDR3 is TGTGCCAGCAGCGGACCGGGACTCCACCATTATGACGAGCAGTACTTC. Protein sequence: CASSGPGLHHYDEQYF.

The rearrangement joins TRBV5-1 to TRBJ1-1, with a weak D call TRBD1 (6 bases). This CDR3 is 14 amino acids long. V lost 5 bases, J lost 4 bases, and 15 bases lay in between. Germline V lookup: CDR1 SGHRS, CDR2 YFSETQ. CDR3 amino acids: CASSRVQGSTEAFF. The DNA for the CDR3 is TGCGCCAGCAGTCGTGTACAGGGAAGCACTGAAGCTTTCTTT.